This record concerns one T cell receptor beta chain sequence. As yet, its antigen is unknown. Sequencing was preceded by expansion of antigen-specific CD4+ T cells with viral peptide pools in the ViraFEST assay. Culturing for around eleven days preceded CD4+ T cell isolation. Of the BNT162b2 and mRNA-1273 vaccines, participants received two doses of one or the other. These data originate in a study of vaccination effects on CD4 cells after COVID-19. Study-wide results and caveats: Missing from the study were early post-infection timepoints, and its convalescent patients were few.

Assay used: immunoSEQ multiplex PCR; TCRdb lists only in-frame clones, some missing. The sample yields under 35,000 clones, more than 65% seen once. V was clipped by 7 bases and J by 7 bases; unmatched bases: 11. CDR3 length: 14 amino acids. Germline V gene sequence: CDR1 MGHDK, CDR2 SYGVNS. This chain connects TRBV25-1 to TRBJ2-7; 9 nucleotides agree with TRBD1. The TCR was taken from a human donor who received a COVID-19 vaccine. Sample: CD4+ T cells from PBMCs cultured with HCoV-NL63 spike peptides, taken after COVID-19 vaccination. CDR3 DNA: TGTGCCAGCAAATCCCCGGGACAGGGTCGGGAGCAGTACTTC. This sequence encodes CASKSPGQGREQYF.